Each of the 6 T cell receptor beta chains below was sequenced from the same sample in a study of T cell repertoires in aging, cancer and after chemotherapy. Rearranged V-D-J TRB sequences were amplified with a mixed TRB-A/B primer pool. One entry per CDR3 protein, called by TCRdb with MiXCR from the multiplex PCR reads. The sample carries approximately 13,000 distinct CDR3 sequences, approximately 21% recorded once. The template was genomic DNA from peripheral blood, not RNA. Sequences were obtained from blood. The receptors come from a human donor in good health.

This clonotype has at least ten counts. J is TRBJ2-5 and V is TRBV7-2; 11 bases map to TRBD2. The V gene's germline CDR1 is SGHTA and CDR2 FQGNSA. This CDR3 comprises 16 residues. After removal of 5 bases from V and 1 base from J, the junction contained 6 bases not matched to a gene. In DNA, the CDR3 is TGTGCCAGCAGCCTCCAACTAGCGGGGGTCCAAGAGACCCAGTACTTC. It codes for CASSLQLAGVQETQYF.

V gene TRBV7-9 combines with J gene TRBJ2-4, with 8 positions matching TRBD1. J gave up 0 bases and V 9 bases, and 13 bases lay outside the gene matches. Germline V gene sequence: CDR1 SEHNR, CDR2 FQNEAQ (reference sequence). This CDR3 has 17 amino acids. The CDR3 loop is CASQGARPSLAKNIQYF. The CDR3 DNA reads as TGTGCCAGTCAGGGGGCTCGGCCCTCCCTAGCCAAAAACATTCAGTACTTC. The variable domain in full, completed from reference TRBV7-9 and TRBJ2-4, reads DTGVSQNPRHKITKRGQNVTFRCDPISEHNRLYWYRQTLGQGPEFLTYFQNEAQLEKSRLLSDRFSAERPKGSFSTLEIQRTEQGDSAMYLCASQGARPSLAKNIQYFGAGTRLSVL.

This clonotype has a handful of counts. The chain uses TRBV6-1 and TRBJ1-4, with 7 bases aligning to TRBD1. V was pared by 4 bases and J by 2 bases, with 4 bases of the junction left unmatched. Germline CDR1 MNHNS, CDR2 SASEGT. There are 15 residues in the CDR3. CDR3 DNA sequence: TGTGCCAGCAGTGGAGACAGGGTGACTAATGAAAAACTGTTTTTT. It codes for CASSGDRVTNEKLFF.

The chain joins TRBV7-2 to TRBJ2-5; D not resolved. Germline CDR1 and CDR2: SGHTA and FQGNSA. This CDR3 is built from 14 residues. Trimming removed 2 bases at V and 4 bases at J, with 11 bases between. The CDR3 spells CASSLTDLGETQYF. The CDR3, as DNA: TGTGCCAGCAGCTTAACGGACCTGGGAGAGACCCAGTACTTC. The variable domain in full, with the rest retrieved from reference TRBV7-2 and TRBJ2-5, is GAGVSQSPSNKVTEKGKDVELRCDPISGHTALYWYRQSLGQGLEFLIYFQGNSAPDKSGLPSDRFSAERTGGSVSTLTIQRTQQEDSAVYLCASSLTDLGETQYFGPGTRLLVL.

This clonotype has just a few counts. This chain links TRBV25-1 with TRBJ2-7; no firm D call. V was clipped by 3 bases and J by 7 bases, with 16 bases between them. Germline loops: CDR1 MGHDK, CDR2 SYGVNS. This CDR3 is 14 amino acids long. As DNA, the CDR3 is TGTGCCAGCAGTGACGAACGACACCTGATTGAGCAGTACTTC. This gives the protein CASSDERHLIEQYF.

This clonotype came up a few times. The gene calls are TRBV7-9 and TRBJ2-6; D may be TRBD1 (5 bases). There are 13 residues in the CDR3. Germline V gives CDR1 SEHNR, CDR2 FQNEAQ (reference sequence). Trimming left V 5 bases short and J 3 bases short, with 5 bases between. The CDR3: CASSQGGANVLTF. In nucleotides, the CDR3 is TGTGCCAGCAGCCAGGGTGGGGCCAACGTCCTGACTTTC.